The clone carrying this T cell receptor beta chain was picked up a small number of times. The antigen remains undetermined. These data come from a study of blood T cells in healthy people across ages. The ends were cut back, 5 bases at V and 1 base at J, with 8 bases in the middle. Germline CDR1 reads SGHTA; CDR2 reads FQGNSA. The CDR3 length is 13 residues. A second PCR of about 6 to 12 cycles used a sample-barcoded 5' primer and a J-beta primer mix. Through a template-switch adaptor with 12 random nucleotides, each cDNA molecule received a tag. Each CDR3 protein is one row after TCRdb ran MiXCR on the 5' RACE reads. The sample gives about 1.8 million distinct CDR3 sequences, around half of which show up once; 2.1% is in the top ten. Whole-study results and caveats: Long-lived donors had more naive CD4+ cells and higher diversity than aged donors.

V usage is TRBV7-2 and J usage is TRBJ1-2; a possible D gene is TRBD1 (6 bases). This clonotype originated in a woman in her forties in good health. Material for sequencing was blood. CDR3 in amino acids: CASSGQFNYGYTF. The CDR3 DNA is TGTGCCAGCAGCGGACAGTTTAACTATGGCTACACCTTC.